This entry lists 24 T cell receptor beta chains sequenced from one sample in a study of T cells after yellow fever vaccination. MiXCR, run by TCRdb on the 5' RACE reads, gives a single entry per CDR3 protein. The data hold some 340,000 distinct CDR3 sequences, with over 4% observed a single time. The sample was PBMCs, taken 5 days after the yellow fever booster vaccination. These receptor sequences come from a man younger than 35 who received the YFV17D yellow fever vaccine.

Only a few counts were recorded for this clonotype. The CDR3 sequence: CASSPSTSAVVYNEQFF. DNA for the CDR3: TGTGCCAGCAGCCCGTCCACTAGCGCCGTGGTCTACAATGAGCAGTTCTTC. This chain connects TRBV7-6 to TRBJ2-1, with 7 bases that match TRBD2. This CDR3 region has 17 residues. Germline V gives CDR1 SGHVS, CDR2 FNYEAQ. After removal of 5 bases from V and 3 bases from J, the junction contained 13 bases not matched to a gene.

Ten or more counts support this clonotype. The rearrangement links TRBV5-1 to TRBJ2-5; 9 bases line up with TRBD2. The CDR3 spans 13 residues. Germline CDR1 reads SGHRS; CDR2 reads YFSETQ. V shed 3 bases and J 4 bases; nucleotides not matched to a gene: 1. CDR3 sequence reads: CASSWGLAETQYF. Here the CDR3 DNA reads TGCGCCAGCAGCTGGGGACTAGCAGAGACCCAGTACTTC.

This clonotype came up a few times. V is TRBV27 and J is TRBJ1-5; tentatively, D is TRBD1 (6 bases). Between the trimmed V and J ends, which lost 4 bases and 5 bases, there was a span of 9 bases. Germline V gives CDR1 MNHEY, CDR2 SMNVEV (reference sequence). The CDR3 length is 13 residues. CDR3 nucleotide sequence: TGTGCCAGCAGTTGGGACATTTATCAGCCCCAGCATTTT. Protein sequence: CASSWDIYQPQHF.

There are a few counts of this clonotype. This chain joins TRBV5-1 and TRBJ2-5; D is perhaps TRBD1 or TRBD2 (6 bases each). The CDR3 totals 13 residues. From germline, CDR1 is SGHRS and CDR2 YFSETQ. V lost 3 bases to trimming and J lost 7 bases, with 13 bases between them. The CDR3 coding sequence is TGCGCCAGCAGCTCGGGGGACATTTCGACCCAGTACTTC. This encodes CASSSGDISTQYF.

This clonotype was counted between two and nine times. The rearrangement uses TRBV27 and TRBJ1-6; 7 bases map to TRBD1. Germline trimming cut 6 bases from V and 6 bases from J; bases unmatched to any gene: 8. This CDR3 is built from 15 residues. Looked up from germline, CDR1 is MNHEY and CDR2 is SMNVEV (reference sequence). CDR3 sequence reads: CASRATGTVNSPLHF. CDR3 in DNA: TGTGCCAGCAGGGCTACCGGGACAGTTAATTCACCCCTCCACTTT.

V and J are TRBV7-2 and TRBJ1-6; weak D call: TRBD1 (5 bases). V lost 0 bases and J 6 bases, leaving 18 bases between the germline ends. There are 18 residues in the CDR3. Germline V gene sequence: CDR1 SGHTA, CDR2 FQGNSA. The CDR3 region has the DNA TGTGCCAGCAGCTTAGCGTCAGGGCGCTTCACCTTTAATTCACCCCTCCACTTT. It specifies CASSLASGRFTFNSPLHF.

Only a few counts were recorded for this clonotype. V is TRBV28 and J is TRBJ2-7, with 7 bases matching TRBD1. Germline CDR1 MDHEN, CDR2 SYDVKM. The CDR3 totals 13 residues. V lost 5 bases to trimming and J lost 4 bases; unmatched junction nucleotides: 5. The CDR3 DNA reads TGTGCCAGCAGTCAGGGACAGTCTTACGAGCAGTACGTC. Protein: CASSQGQSYEQYV.

The table lists this clonotype with many counts. V and J are TRBV12-3 or TRBV12-4 and TRBJ2-5; no clear D gene. CDR3 length equals 12 residues. Trimming removed 7 bases from V and 5 bases from J, with 11 bases in between. The CDR3 protein is CASTGTEETQYF. The CDR3 region has the DNA TGTGCCAGCACCGGCACCGAGGAGACCCAGTACTTC.

The gene calls are TRBV14 and TRBJ1-2; perhaps TRBD1 as D (6 bases). V shed 3 bases and J shed 1 base, with 15 bases lying between them. The CDR3 has 16 amino acids. Per the germline V gene, CDR1 is SGHDN and CDR2 is FVKESK. DNA of the CDR3: TGTGCCAGCAGCCACCTCGGACGGACAGTTAACTATGGCTACACCTTC. Protein: CASSHLGRTVNYGYTF. The full variable domain, in which reference TRBV14 and TRBJ1-2 provide the parts outside the CDR3, is EAGVTQFPSHSVIEKGQTVTLRCDPISGHDNLYWYRRVMGKEIKFLLHFVKESKQDESGMPNNRFLAERTGGTYSTLKVQPAELEDSGVYFCASSHLGRTVNYGYTFGSGTRLTVV.

This clonotype appeared many times. In nucleotides, the CDR3 is TGTGCCAGCAGCTTCCGGGCAGATACGCAGTATTTT. This sequence encodes CASSFRADTQYF. The genes are TRBV7-2 and TRBJ2-3; D call uncertain. Trimming pared 3 bases from V and 4 bases from J, leaving 5 bases between. Germline V gene data show CDR1 as SGHTA and CDR2 as FQGNSA. CDR3 size: 12 residues.

This clonotype turned up a few times. The rearrangement uses TRBV7-2 and TRBJ2-3, with 9 bases matching TRBD2. Trimming took 5 bases from V and 7 from J; bases not matched to a gene: 10. The germline V gene encodes CDR1 SGHTA and CDR2 FQGNSA. The CDR3 length is 15 residues. CDR3 amino acids: CASSQTSGEGYTQYF. The CDR3 coding sequence is TGTGCCAGCAGCCAGACTAGCGGCGAGGGATATACGCAGTATTTT.

This clonotype was picked up many times. The rearrangement joins TRBV7-2 to TRBJ2-5, with 8 bases aligning to TRBD1. Germline lookup yields CDR1 SGHTA and CDR2 FQGNSA. J was trimmed by 5 bases and V by 5 bases; bases with no gene match: 10. The CDR3 is made up of 15 amino acids. The CDR3 loop is CASSAPDRAGETQYF. CDR3 bases: TGTGCCAGCAGCGCCCCGGACAGGGCGGGGGAGACCCAGTACTTC.

This clonotype was counted many times. The chain has TRBV29-1 and TRBJ2-7, with D possibly called TRBD1 or TRBD2 (5 bases each). In germline, CDR1 is SQVTM, CDR2 ANQGSEA. The CDR3 loop spans 11 amino acids. Trimming removed 3 bases at V and 6 bases at J, with 9 bases between. Here the CDR3 DNA reads TGCAGCGTTGATGGGACGGGCGAGCAGTACTTC. Protein: CSVDGTGEQYF.

This clonotype has at least ten counts. The V and J genes are TRBV4-3 and TRBJ1-2; D not certain. The germline gives CDR1 LGHNA, CDR2 YSLEER. This CDR3 spans 14 amino acids. V lost 0 bases and J 8 bases, leaving 13 bases between the germline ends. Here the CDR3 reads CASSQDSPPRGYTF. The CDR3, as DNA: TGCGCCAGCAGCCAAGATTCCCCGCCTCGGGGCTACACCTTC.

The chain combines TRBV12-3 or TRBV12-4 with TRBJ1-2; 9 bases agree with TRBD1. Trimming took 3 bases from V and 9 from J; bases not matched to a gene: 5. The CDR3 loop spans 13 amino acids. CDR3 DNA: TGTGCCAGCAGTTTCCGGACAGGGGTACGCTACACCTTC. Its protein is CASSFRTGVRYTF.

The chain links TRBV20-1 to TRBJ2-2; D gene unclear. This CDR3 spans 17 amino acids. The germline CDR1 and CDR2 sequences are DFQATT and SNEGSKA (reference sequence). With 0 bases removed from V and 3 bases from J, the gap between germline ends came to 17 bases. The chain's CDR3 is CSARERPKAQHTGELFF. DNA of the CDR3: TGCAGTGCTAGAGAGCGGCCTAAGGCCCAACACACCGGGGAGCTGTTTTTT.

This clonotype has a handful of counts. This chain uses TRBV29-1 with TRBJ2-2; a weak D match, TRBD2 (5 bases). The V gene lost 0 bases and the J gene lost 2 bases, with 10 bases spanning the gap. This CDR3 region has 15 residues. Germline V gene lookup returns CDR1 SQVTM and CDR2 ANQGSEA. DNA of the CDR3: TGCAGCGTTGAAGATCCCCTAGCCAACACCGGGGAGCTGTTTTTT. This gives the protein CSVEDPLANTGELFF.

This clonotype has ten or more counts. The chain has TRBV5-1 and TRBJ2-5; 7 nucleotides match TRBD1. Germline CDR1 reads SGHRS; CDR2 reads YFSETQ. V lost 0 bases, J lost 6 bases, and 8 bases stayed unmatched. This CDR3 spans 15 amino acids. The CDR3 spells CASSLVDRDLKTQYF. For the CDR3, the DNA is TGCGCCAGCAGCTTGGTCGACAGGGATTTGAAGACCCAGTACTTC.

Many counts were recorded for this clonotype. V is TRBV7-9 and J is TRBJ2-1; a possible D gene is TRBD1 (6 bases). CDR1 is SEHNR, CDR2 FQNEAQ, per germline (reference sequence). The CDR3 totals 16 residues. The V and J ends lost 6 bases and 0 bases respectively, with 15 bases between them. This chain's CDR3 is CASSHRPDSSYNEQFF. The DNA for the CDR3 is TGTGCCAGCAGTCACAGACCGGACAGCTCCTACAATGAGCAGTTCTTC.

The chain is built from TRBV29-1 and TRBJ1-3; TRBD1 matches 7 bases. The CDR3 consists of 17 residues. The V and J ends lost 2 bases and 0 bases, in that order; junction bases with no gene match: 10. The germline gives CDR1 SQVTM, CDR2 ANQGSEA. CDR3 protein: CSVEMGQNFISGNTIYF. The CDR3 DNA sequence: TGCAGCGTTGAAATGGGACAGAATTTTATCTCTGGAAACACCATATATTTT.

This clonotype was observed a few times. V is TRBV2 and J is TRBJ1-1; D is possibly TRBD1 (6 bases). Trimming took off 6 bases at V and 5 bases at J, with 13 bases between the two ends. CDR1 SNHLY and CDR2 FYNNEI come from the germline V gene. The CDR3 runs to 13 residues. The CDR3 DNA follows: TGTGCCAGCAGCGGACAGCGATGGACTGAAGCTTTCTTT. The encoded protein is CASSGQRWTEAFF.

The V gene is TRBV5-4, the J gene TRBJ2-2; tentatively, D is TRBD1 or TRBD2 (5 bases each). Germline CDR1 SGHNT, CDR2 YYREEE (reference sequence). This CDR3 is built from 14 residues. Deletions cut 4 bases from V and 7 bases from J, with 14 bases between. CDR3 loop: CASSPGTFGGELFF. CDR3 in DNA: TGTGCCAGCAGCCCCGGGACCTTCGGCGGGGAGCTGTTTTTT.

The V and J genes are TRBV7-8 and TRBJ2-1; a possible D gene is TRBD1 (6 bases). This CDR3 has 15 residues. The germline gives CDR1 SGHVS, CDR2 FQNEAQ. V was clipped by 8 bases and J by 4 bases, with 18 bases between them. This chain's CDR3 is CASWDKEDRYNEQFF. The CDR3 DNA follows: TGTGCCAGCTGGGACAAAGAGGACAGATACAATGAGCAGTTCTTC.

This clonotype was observed a handful of times. The DNA for the CDR3 is TGTGCCAGCAGCAACCTCAGGGGGCTCTACAATGAGCAGTTCTTC. Its protein product is CASSNLRGLYNEQFF. This chain links TRBV11-2 with TRBJ2-1; 8 bases map to TRBD1. V lost 5 bases and J lost 3; bases outside the gene matches: 6. The CDR3 is 15 residues long. Germline V gene data show CDR1 as SGHAT and CDR2 as FQNNGV.